The subject of this entry is one T cell receptor (beta chain). The antigen remains unidentified. TCRdb passed the reads through MiXCR, listing each CDR3 protein once. The sample has fewer than 300,000 distinct CDR3 sequences; 25% are singletons. This entry is derived from a study of T cell repertoires in cytomegalovirus infection. Findings and caveats of the study: Dominating the ex vivo response were HLA-C-restricted CMV-specific TCR beta clonotypes.

V was shortened by 0 bases and J by 0 bases, with 11 bases between the two germline ends. Germline CDR1 and CDR2: MDHEN and SYDVKM. This CDR3 comprises 16 residues. The sequenced sample was PBMCs. The TCR comes from a human donor in good health (CMV status not recorded). Some clones in this sample may be carry-over from other donors' samples. This chain connects TRBV28 to TRBJ1-1; D unclear. In DNA, the CDR3 is TGTGCCAGCAGTTTATGGACGGGAATTATGAACACTGAAGCTTTCTTT. As protein: CASSLWTGIMNTEAFF.